The 12 T cell receptor beta chains below come from one sample, sequenced in a study of cytomegalovirus exposure and HLA in healthy donors. The primer mix had 60 Vbeta and 13 Jbeta primers. Data came from immunoSEQ multiplex PCR; TCRdb stores just in-frame clones and leaves some out. The sample lists 100,000 to 150,000 clones, 75% to 80% occurring once. Material: PBMCs. The receptors stem from a woman in her forties in good health and CMV-seronegative.

V is TRBV27 and J is TRBJ2-5; the match to TRBD2 covers 7 bases. Judging by the DNA end, TRBJ2-7 fits better; the J call may be wrong. Per germline, CDR1 MNHEY and CDR2 SMNVEV (reference sequence). This CDR3 has 13 residues. Here the CDR3 reads CASSTPGGYEQYF. CDR3 coding DNA: TGTGCCAGCAGTACGCCGGGGGGCTACGAGCAGTACTTC.

The J gene is TRBJ2-1, the V gene TRBV6-5, with D possibly being TRBD2 (6 bases). The CDR3 is 13 amino acids. Trimming cost V 6 bases and J 4 bases, with 10 bases left between them. The germline V gene encodes CDR1 MNHEY and CDR2 SVGAGI. This CDR3 is CASRLADYNEQFF. The CDR3 DNA sequence: TGTGCCAGCAGATTAGCGGATTACAATGAGCAGTTCTTC.

J is TRBJ2-1 and V is TRBV10-1; 8 nucleotides match TRBD2. The CDR3 is made up of 15 amino acids. V was clipped by 4 bases and J by 6 bases; unmatched bases: 8. Germline CDR1 and CDR2: WNHNN and SYGVQD (reference sequence). The CDR3 bases are TGCGCCAGCAGTGCCTTAGCGGGACTAGGCAATGAGCAGTTCTTC. It translates to CASSALAGLGNEQFF.

In nucleotides, the CDR3 is TGTGCCAGCAGCTCAGGTTGGTCGGGAGGTACAGATACGCAGTATTTT. This sequence encodes CASSSGWSGGTDTQYF. The rearrangement uses TRBV7-9 and TRBJ2-3; 7 bases line up with TRBD2. Germline V gene lookup returns CDR1 SEHNR and CDR2 FQNEAQ (reference sequence). The V segment lost 4 bases and the J segment 3 bases; nucleotides outside the gene matches: 10. CDR3 length: 16 residues.

The chain recombines TRBV15 with TRBJ1-5, with TRBD1 matching over 9 bases. CDR1 is LNHNV and CDR2 is YYDKDF in the germline V gene (reference sequence). Trimming removed 5 bases from V and 7 bases from J; junction bases left unmatched: 9. CDR3 length: 15 amino acids. The CDR3 here is CATSVTTGGGQPQHF. The DNA of the CDR3 is TGTGCCACCAGCGTCACGACAGGGGGGGGCCAGCCCCAGCATTTT.

CDR3: CASSAGTSGRNEQFF. CDR3 nucleotides: TGTGCCAGCAGCGCCGGGACTAGCGGCCGTAATGAGCAGTTCTTC. The chain joins TRBV5-8 to TRBJ2-1; 11 bases map to TRBD2. The CDR3 totals 15 residues. Germline values: CDR1 SGHTS, CDR2 YDEGEE. The J segment lost 7 bases and the V segment lost 4 bases, leaving 7 bases of the junction unmatched. The full variable domain, with the rest looked up from reference TRBV5-8 and TRBJ2-1, is EAGVTQSPTHLIKTRGQQATLRCSPISGHTSVYWYQQALGLGLQFLLWYDEGEERNRGNFPPRFSGRQFPNYSSELNVNALELEDSALYLCASSAGTSGRNEQFFGPGTRLTVL.

The chain carries TRBV7-2 and TRBJ1-5, with 8 nucleotides matching TRBD1. The CDR3 spans 15 residues. CDR1 SGHTA and CDR2 FQGNSA come from the germline V gene. V was clipped by 6 bases and J by 2 bases; unmatched bases: 6. CDR3: CASSPRGPGNQPQHF. The CDR3 DNA is TGTGCCAGCAGTCCCAGGGGGCCTGGCAATCAGCCCCAGCATTTT.

This sequence joins TRBV5-1 and TRBJ2-1; the D gene is possibly TRBD2 (5 bases). Trimming pared 4 bases from V and 5 bases from J, leaving 10 bases between. This CDR3 has 13 amino acids. Germline assignment: CDR1 SGHRS and CDR2 YFSETQ. The CDR3 loop is CASSVRGDNEQFF. Here the CDR3 DNA reads TGCGCCAGCAGCGTCCGGGGAGACAATGAGCAGTTCTTC.

This clone was observed a few times. This chain connects TRBV10-3 to TRBJ2-5; TRBD1 agrees at 10 bases. Germline V gives CDR1 ENHRY, CDR2 SYGVKD. V shed 3 bases and J 4 bases; nucleotides not matched to a gene: 5. This CDR3 comprises 15 residues. The CDR3: CAISEGQGEVETQYF. CDR3 coding DNA: TGTGCCATCAGTGAAGGACAGGGGGAGGTAGAGACCCAGTACTTC.

This chain links TRBV29-1 with TRBJ1-1; D is unclear. This CDR3 has 12 residues. Trimming left V 5 bases short and J 5 bases short, with 12 bases between. The germline gives CDR1 SQVTM, CDR2 ANQGSEA. This CDR3 is CSVPGRRTEAFF. In nucleotides, the CDR3 is TGCAGCGTTCCTGGTAGGAGGACTGAAGCTTTCTTT.

This clone was seen only a few times. The chain couples TRBV5-5 to TRBJ2-1; no reliable D call. The CDR3 runs to 16 residues. Germline V gene data show CDR1 as SGHKS and CDR2 as YYEKEE (reference sequence). Trimming stripped 4 bases from V and 4 bases from J, with 18 bases between. The CDR3 region is CASSQPAQILYNEQFF. CDR3 sequence (DNA): TGTGCCAGCAGCCAACCCGCCCAGATCCTTTACAATGAGCAGTTCTTC.

The chain couples TRBV5-1 to TRBJ2-3; a possible D gene is TRBD2 (5 bases). The CDR3 is 18 residues long. Germline V gene sequence: CDR1 SGHRS, CDR2 YFSETQ. V lost 4 bases, J lost 0 bases, and 21 bases lay in between. The DNA of the CDR3 is TGCGCCAGCAGCCCGGAGGCTTCCCTGCTCCCTAGCACAGATACGCAGTATTTT. It yields the protein CASSPEASLLPSTDTQYF.